This TCR beta chain was retrieved from a study of cytomegalovirus exposure and HLA in healthy donors (dated by TCRdb to the late 2010s). Context from the whole study: According to an earlier analysis of a few hundred of the donors, some 170 million T cells yielded 90 million to 140 million unique TCR beta sequences and 276 Gb of sequence data. Roughly 300 gigabases of sequencing data and around 87 million unique TCR sequences were included in an early release covering 500 to 750 HLA-typed donors. Among the roughly 390 genotyped donors, approximately 81% belonged to the genetic ancestry cluster associated with self-reported Caucasian donors. The aim of the study was to test whether cataloging public T cell receptors could identify signatures of past pathogen exposure. The study profiled the T cell repertoires of hundreds of subjects by immunosequencing and related them to cytomegalovirus serostatus. A separate validation cohort of 100 to 150 different subjects was used in addition to the roughly 700-subject first cohort. To predict cytomegalovirus infection status, the study brought together high-throughput TCR immunosequencing, statistical association of individual TCRs with disease status, and machine learning. A later analysis re-analyzed previously published TCR beta repertoires from several hundred donors and added high-resolution HLA genotyping to study TCR occurrence patterns. Rather than using new phenotypic data, the later analysis identified candidate immune exposures from TCR beta sequences and from how often those sequences occurred across donors. An earlier analysis of approximately 500 of the donors applied high-throughput TCR beta sequencing to assess whether each TCR beta V gene segment acted as functional or pseudogenic. Donor age, sex, ethnicity and CMV serostatus were compiled alongside the repertoire data. A later genetic analysis took genome-wide SNP genotypes for about three fifths of the 666 donors and used that subset as a discovery cohort. Every repertoire in the discovery cohort had been generated on one and the same sequencing platform. Class I and class II HLA loci were covered by the typing at four-digit resolution. The number of typed donors differed by locus: about 620-640 for A, B, C, DRB1 and DQB1; approximately 540 for DQA1; 606 for DPA1; and some 450 for DPB1. A few DR-DQ haplotypes were treated as single units for association and clustering because of strong linkage in the cohort. On average, 235,054 unique TCR beta nucleotide sequences were sequenced per donor among some 420 genotyped donors of the cohort, with approximately 18% of those sequences being non-productive. What the research found in general, with its limitations: Immune exposure information for the cohort was limited to CMV serostatus. Compared with equally common non-associated chains, HLA-associated TCR beta chains in a later analysis were more clonally expanded and had lower generation probabilities. The authors suggested that the approach could potentially be extended to other disease states and immunological phenotypes. In a later analysis, 15,000 to 20,000 TCR beta sequences were associated with specific HLA alleles at a false discovery rate of 0.05. The cohort was sequenced for TCR beta chains only, and without alpha or paired-chain data the features that could be detected were limited. The study gave a list of 150 to 200 TCR beta chains associated with cytomegalovirus. In both the original and validation cohorts, the classifier was reported to diagnose cytomegalovirus status with high specificity and sensitivity. According to a later genetic analysis, donors in an Asian-associated ancestry cluster had fewer N-insertions in productive TCRs than the approximately 610-donor mean. Some IMGT-functional V segments, including TRBV6-2 and TRBV6-3, could not be distinguished by the 87-base-pair reads and were therefore excluded. A further reported finding was that TCR beta sequences accurately predicted the HLA-A and HLA-B alleles for most subjects in the first cohort. In vitro tests confirmed that three of the cytomegalovirus-associated TCR beta chains recognize cytomegalovirus antigens. In an earlier analysis of 587 of the donors, most TCR beta V segments appeared in productive rearrangements about 87% or about 30% of the time, broadly matching IMGT annotations. A later analysis reported that several top co-occurrence clusters appeared linked to parvovirus B19, influenza, CMV and Epstein-Barr virus. Most CMV-associated TCR beta chains appeared to be HLA-restricted in a later analysis, and the HLA associations seemed to be driven largely by CMV exposure. In a later analysis, TCR association rates were found to vary across HLA loci, with the most associated TCRs seen for DRB1 alleles and the fewest for HLA-C alleles. The sequencing pipeline was judged likely to have produced a cluster of highly shared sequence variants as a technical artifact. Strong co-occurrence of HLA alleles, especially DR and DQ, made assigning TCR associations to individual alleles difficult. V-gene and J-gene trimming of TCR beta chains was associated with a missense DCLRE1C variant in a later genetic analysis, and the association was replicated in an independent cohort. Because counts were too low, around 17 rarely observed V segments, including chromosome 9 orphons, were left out of the earlier analysis of over 550 of the donors. Most TCR sequences were seen in very few donors, while some public TCRs were found in many individuals. Linkage disequilibrium might explain the correlated functional status among segregating V segments, but an unknown experimental factor could not be excluded. Roughly uniform sequencing depth across donors was assumed in presence/absence analyses, although this assumption may not hold. Because HLA typing was unavailable for some donors at each locus, only the typed subset was used in association tests.

Library construction relied on the immunoSEQ multiplex PCR assay. A mixture of 60 forward primers for TCR Vbeta segments and 13 reverse primers for TCR Jbeta segments was used in the multiplex PCR. The CDR3 region of rearranged TCR beta genes was amplified from genomic DNA by a multiplex PCR assay. On the Illumina HiSeq System, the amplified TCR beta libraries were sequenced as 87-base-pair reads. Per the authors' processing: Across the 600 to 700 repertoires, a later analysis counted 80 million or so unique TCR beta chains, around 11 million of which were shared by at least two donors. Raw reads were error-corrected and collapsed into unique sequences with a nearest-neighbor algorithm that merged closely related sequences to remove PCR and sequencing errors. CDR3 sequences were aligned to IMGT reference sequences to assign V, D and J gene segments. For a sequence to be retained, a match of at least six nucleotides was required to both a V gene segment and a J gene segment. A rearrangement counted as productive if the CDR3 had no stop codons and remained in frame with V and J, and every other rearrangement counted as non-productive. Following IMGT convention, CDR3 was defined as the stretch from the second conserved V-encoded cysteine up to the conserved J-encoded phenylalanine. The earlier analysis of a few hundred of the donors excluded sequences that lacked an unambiguous match to a single V gene segment. In an earlier analysis of several hundred of the donors, V segments were called functional above 56.7% productive rearrangements and were called segregating when the between-donor standard deviation exceeded 5%. A statistical classification framework was developed to diagnose cytomegalovirus status using the catalog of TCR beta chain sequences. In a later analysis, TCR nucleotide sequences were compared against IMGT/GENE-DB human TR gene sequences so that V and J genes could be assigned. In a later analysis, CDR3 sequences and most-parsimonious VDJ recombination scenarios were assigned using the TCRdist pipeline. In a later analysis, each TCR beta chain was defined by its CDR3 amino acid sequence together with its V-gene family, and reads lacking a unique V-gene family were excluded. In a later analysis, some 600 highly shared, low-generation-probability nucleotide sequences were removed to address suspected cross-contamination and a sequencing artifact. A later analysis calculated a clonal expansion index for each public chain from normalized within-repertoire ranks of inferred template counts. A later analysis computed generation probabilities with a VDJ recombination model fitted to out-of-frame rearrangements, and checked the results against IGoR. Hypergeometric tests were used in a later analysis to score TCR-TCR, TCR-HLA and TCR-CMV co-occurrence, with a repertoire-size bias correction applied to the TCR pairs. A later analysis estimated false discovery rates by permuting HLA or CMV assignments 20 times. In a later analysis, co-occurring TCRs were grouped with DBSCAN, and TCRdist sequence similarity was added when clustering was performed within HLA-allele-positive subsets. For co-occurrence clustering, repertoires with fewer than 30,000 or more than 120,000 public chains were excluded, along with 4 to 6 repertoires with anomalous nucleotide sharing. As stored in TCRdb, this immuneACCESS dataset retains in-frame rearrangements with V and J assigned. A fraction of the clones does not appear; measured against another copy, unresolved V genes explain less than half of the discrepancy, and the remainder lacks a known reason. The V and J calls and the clone size are those of that table, but D and trimming were determined from the DNA. The sample yields some 180,000 clones; around three quarters were counted once. The top ten clones comprise less than 2.5% of the sample.

Ends trimmed: V by 2 bases, J by 8 bases; bases unmatched to a gene: 6. From the cysteine through the phenylalanine, the CDR3 covers 15 amino acids. The read is trimmed to its CDR3 DNA, 45 bases read in frame from base 1. As encoded in the germline V gene (reference sequence), CDR1 is MNHNY while CDR2 is SVGAGI. In total, roughly 710 healthy bone marrow donors made up the cohort. Cohort members were all nominally healthy when sampled, although unrecorded immune exposures were likely present. The donor was CMV seropositive and was included in the group of 289 seropositive cohort members. A peripheral blood sample was provided by each donor, and peripheral blood mononuclear cells were used for TCR beta sequencing. Genomic DNA was extracted from the blood cell samples with the Qiagen DNeasy Blood Extraction Kit. With regard to this clone: Its antigen is not yet known. Base qualities are not provided; no much larger clone lies one nucleotide away.

The origin of this receptor is a woman aged 30 to 39 in good health and CMV-seropositive. Sequenced sample: PBMCs. The chain is assembled from TRBV6-6 and TRBJ2-1; TRBD2 lines up with 10 middle nucleotides. In nucleotide form, the sequence is TGTGCCAGCAGTTACAGGAGCGGGGGGGCCGATGAGCAGTTCTTC. Translated, this gives CASSYRSGGADEQFF.